This TCR beta chain was recorded in a study of cytomegalovirus exposure and HLA in healthy donors. Across the study: From donors who were HLA-typed, an early data release held 75 million to 85 million unique TCRs.

In germline, CDR1 is SGHTA, CDR2 FQGNSA. This CDR3 is 15 amino acids long. V lost 1 base to trimming and J lost 1 base; unmatched junction nucleotides: 3. A note on this clone: Its cognate antigen is unknown.

General observations from the study: Per published accounts, TCR beta sequences correctly predicted the HLA-A and HLA-B alleles of most subjects. Analysis performed later found approximately 17,000 TCR beta sequences associated with HLA alleles at 0.05 false discovery rate.

PCR used 60 Vbeta primers and 13 Jbeta primers. Authors' data handling: A later analysis tallied approximately 78 million unique TCR beta chains, 9 million to 12 million of them shared. Clones were read by immunoSEQ multiplex PCR, and TCRdb kept only the in-frame ones, dropping some. Clone size and the V and J calls come from that table; the DNA yielded D and trimming. The repertoire consists of approximately 130,000 clones, with 75% to 90% occurring once and the leading ten covering under 7.5%. This receptor was obtained from a woman aged 25-40 years in good health and CMV-seropositive. Sequencing used PBMCs. The V call is TRBV7-2, the J call TRBJ2-5; 7 bases fit TRBD2. The CDR3 loop is CASSLELARQETQYF. For the CDR3, the DNA is TGTGCCAGCAGCTTAGAACTAGCGCGCCAAGAGACCCAGTACTTC.